This entry lists 2 T cell receptor beta chains sequenced from one sample in a study of CD8 T cells in ankylosing spondylitis. Study-level findings and limits: Characteristic, it appeared, of ankylosing spondylitis blood was a TCR beta motif of fewer than 10 highly homologous variants.

No antigen is known for these receptors. One entry per CDR3 protein, called by TCRdb with MiXCR from the 5' RACE reads. The table has a few hundred thousand distinct CDR3 sequences, about 7% seen once. Sample: blood, either unsorted or a sorted T cell fraction (not recorded which). All receptors derive from a male donor with ankylosing spondylitis.

The sample holds many counts of this clonotype. The CDR3 nucleotides read TGTGCCAGCAGCAAACTGCCCACAGATACGCAGTATTTT. This codes for CASSKLPTDTQYF. V usage is TRBV7-9 and J usage is TRBJ2-3, with no clear D. CDR1 and CDR2 (germline): SEHNR, FQNEAQ (reference sequence). Trimming shortened V by 5 bases and J by 2 bases, and 8 bases separated the two germline ends. This CDR3 has 13 amino acids.

This clonotype was counted at least ten times. CDR3 sequence: CATATGGFYNEQFF. For the CDR3, the DNA is TGTGCCACAGCGACAGGGGGGTTCTACAATGAGCAGTTCTTC. This chain uses TRBV24-1 with TRBJ2-1, with 9 bases matching TRBD1. V was clipped by 10 bases and J by 3 bases; unmatched bases: 6. The CDR3 runs to 14 residues. Germline lookup yields CDR1 KGHDR and CDR2 SFDVKD.